The present TCR beta chain was sequenced within a study of Ad26.COV2.S vaccination and SARS-CoV-2 variants. Broader study findings: Greater spike-specific TCR breadth was seen in vaccine recipients than in placebo recipients.

The table came from immunoSEQ multiplex PCR; TCRdb's copy has only in-frame clones and leaves some out. The repertoire holds around 350,000 clones, with approximately 90% as singletons. The germline gives CDR1 SGHVS, CDR2 FQNEAQ. CDR3 length equals 16 residues. V shed 5 bases and J 7 bases; nucleotides not matched to a gene: 13. A note on this clone: Its antigen is unidentified.

The sequence was collected from a human donor who had recovered from COVID-19. This chain connects TRBV7-8 to TRBJ1-4, with TRBD1 matching over 7 bases. Sequencing was performed on peripheral blood, taken after recovery from COVID-19. Here the CDR3 reads CASSRRGKGASEKLFF. In nucleotides, the CDR3 is TGTGCCAGCAGCCGCCGAGGGAAGGGGGCGAGTGAAAAACTGTTTTTT.